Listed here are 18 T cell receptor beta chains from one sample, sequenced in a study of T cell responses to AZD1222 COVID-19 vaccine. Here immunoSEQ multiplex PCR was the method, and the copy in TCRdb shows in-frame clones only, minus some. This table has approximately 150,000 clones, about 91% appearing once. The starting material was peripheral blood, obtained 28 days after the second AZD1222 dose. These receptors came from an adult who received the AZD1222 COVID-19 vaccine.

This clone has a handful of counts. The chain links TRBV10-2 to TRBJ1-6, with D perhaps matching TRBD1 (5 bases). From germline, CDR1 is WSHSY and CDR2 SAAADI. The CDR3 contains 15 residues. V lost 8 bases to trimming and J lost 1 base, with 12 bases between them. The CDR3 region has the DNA TGCGCCAGCCACGGGACCGATTCCTATAATTCACCCCTCCACTTT. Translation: CASHGTDSYNSPLHF.

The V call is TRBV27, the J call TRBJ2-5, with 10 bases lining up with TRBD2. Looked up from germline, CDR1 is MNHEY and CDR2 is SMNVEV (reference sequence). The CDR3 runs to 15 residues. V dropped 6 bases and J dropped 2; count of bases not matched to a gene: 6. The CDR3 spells CASRGLAALQETQYF. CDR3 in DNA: TGTGCCAGCAGAGGACTAGCGGCCCTTCAAGAGACCCAGTACTTC.

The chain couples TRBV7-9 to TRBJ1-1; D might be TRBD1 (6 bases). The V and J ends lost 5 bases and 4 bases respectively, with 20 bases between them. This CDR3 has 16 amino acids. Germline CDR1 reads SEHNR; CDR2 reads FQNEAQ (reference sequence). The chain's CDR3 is CASSPRRGGLGTEAFF. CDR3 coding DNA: TGTGCCAGCAGCCCGCGCAGAGGGGGATTGGGCACTGAAGCTTTCTTT.

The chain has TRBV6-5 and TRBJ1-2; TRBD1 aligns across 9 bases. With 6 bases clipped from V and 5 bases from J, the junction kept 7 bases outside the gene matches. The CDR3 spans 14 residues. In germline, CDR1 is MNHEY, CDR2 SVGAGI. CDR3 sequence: CASSPGDRVYGYTF. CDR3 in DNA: TGTGCCAGCAGCCCCGGGGACAGGGTTTATGGCTACACCTTC.

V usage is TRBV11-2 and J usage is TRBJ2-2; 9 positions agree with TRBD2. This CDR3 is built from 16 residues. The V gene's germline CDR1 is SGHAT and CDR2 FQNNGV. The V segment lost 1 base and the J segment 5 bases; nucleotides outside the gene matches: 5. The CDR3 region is CASSLAGGLATGELFF. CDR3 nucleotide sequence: TGTGCCAGCAGCTTAGCAGGGGGACTAGCAACCGGGGAGCTGTTTTTT. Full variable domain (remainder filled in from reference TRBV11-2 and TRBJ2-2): EAGVAQSPRYKIIEKRQSVAFWCNPISGHATLYWYQQILGQGPKLLIQFQNNGVVDDSQLPKDRFSAERLKGVDSTLKIQPAKLEDSAVYLCASSLAGGLATGELFFGEGSRLTVL.

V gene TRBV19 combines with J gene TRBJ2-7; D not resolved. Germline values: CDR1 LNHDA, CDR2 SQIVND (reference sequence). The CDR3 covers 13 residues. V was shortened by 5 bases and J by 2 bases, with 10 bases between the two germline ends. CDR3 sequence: CASSARDTYEQYV. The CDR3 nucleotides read TGTGCCAGTAGTGCCCGCGATACCTACGAGCAGTACGTC.

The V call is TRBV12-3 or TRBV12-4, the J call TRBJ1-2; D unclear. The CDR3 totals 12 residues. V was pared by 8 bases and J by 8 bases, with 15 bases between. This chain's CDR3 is CASGLKGGGYTF. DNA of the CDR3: TGTGCCAGCGGCCTAAAGGGAGGAGGCTACACCTTC.

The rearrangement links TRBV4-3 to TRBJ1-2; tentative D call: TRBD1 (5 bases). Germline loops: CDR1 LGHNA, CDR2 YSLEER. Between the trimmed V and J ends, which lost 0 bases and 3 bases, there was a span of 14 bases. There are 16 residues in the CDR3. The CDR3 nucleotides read TGCGCCAGCAGCCAAGAGATGCGACAGCCACACTATGGCTACACCTTC. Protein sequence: CASSQEMRQPHYGYTF.

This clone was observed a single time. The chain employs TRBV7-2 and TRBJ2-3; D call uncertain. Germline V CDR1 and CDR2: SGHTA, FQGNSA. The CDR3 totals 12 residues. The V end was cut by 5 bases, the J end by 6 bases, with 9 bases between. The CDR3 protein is CASSPHRDTQYF. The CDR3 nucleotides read TGTGCCAGCAGCCCCCATCGGGATACGCAGTATTTT.

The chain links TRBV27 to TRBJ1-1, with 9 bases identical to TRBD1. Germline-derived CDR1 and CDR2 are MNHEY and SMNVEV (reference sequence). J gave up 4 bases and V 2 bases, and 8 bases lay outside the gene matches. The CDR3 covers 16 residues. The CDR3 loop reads CASSLIQGAQSTEAFF. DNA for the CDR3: TGTGCCAGCAGTTTAATACAGGGGGCGCAGAGCACTGAAGCTTTCTTT.

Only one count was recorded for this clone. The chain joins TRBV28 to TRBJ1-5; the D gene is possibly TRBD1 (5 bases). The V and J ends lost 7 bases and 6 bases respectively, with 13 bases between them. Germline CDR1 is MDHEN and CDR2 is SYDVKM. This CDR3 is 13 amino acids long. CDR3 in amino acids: CASITQESQPQHF. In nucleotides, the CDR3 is TGTGCCAGCATTACACAGGAATCTCAGCCCCAGCATTTT.

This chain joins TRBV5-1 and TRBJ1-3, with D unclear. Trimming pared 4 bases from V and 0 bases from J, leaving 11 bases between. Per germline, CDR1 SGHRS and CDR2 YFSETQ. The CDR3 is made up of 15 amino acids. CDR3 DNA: TGCGCCAGCAGCCCTGGCGACAACTCTGGAAACACCATATATTTT. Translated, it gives CASSPGDNSGNTIYF.

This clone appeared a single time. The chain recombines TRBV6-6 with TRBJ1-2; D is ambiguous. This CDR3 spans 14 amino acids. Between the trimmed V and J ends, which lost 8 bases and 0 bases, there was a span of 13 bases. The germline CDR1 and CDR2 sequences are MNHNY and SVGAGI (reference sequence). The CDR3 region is CASLTRWPNYGYTF. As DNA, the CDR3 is TGTGCCAGCTTGACCCGTTGGCCTAACTATGGCTACACCTTC.

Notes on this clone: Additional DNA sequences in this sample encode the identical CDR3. The CDR3 coding sequence is TGTGCCAGCAGCGTAGAGGGGGGCGGGACTGAAGCTTTCTTT. Translation gives CASSVEGGGTEAFF. This chain uses TRBV9 with TRBJ1-1; a possible D gene is TRBD1 (6 bases). Germline V CDR1 and CDR2: SGDLS, YYNGEE. The CDR3 totals 14 residues. V shed 0 bases and J shed 5 bases, with 11 bases lying between them.

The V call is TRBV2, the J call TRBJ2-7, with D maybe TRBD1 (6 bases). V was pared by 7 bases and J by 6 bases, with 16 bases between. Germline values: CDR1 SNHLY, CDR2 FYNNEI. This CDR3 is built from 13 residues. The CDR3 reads CASTSRAGAEQYF. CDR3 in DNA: TGTGCCAGCACGTCTAGGGCAGGGGCCGAGCAGTACTTC.

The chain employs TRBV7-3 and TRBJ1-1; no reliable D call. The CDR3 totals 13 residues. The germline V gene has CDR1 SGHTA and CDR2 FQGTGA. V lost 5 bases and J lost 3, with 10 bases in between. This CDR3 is CASSLQVDTEAFF. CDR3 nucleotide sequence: TGTGCCAGCAGCCTCCAGGTCGACACTGAAGCTTTCTTT.

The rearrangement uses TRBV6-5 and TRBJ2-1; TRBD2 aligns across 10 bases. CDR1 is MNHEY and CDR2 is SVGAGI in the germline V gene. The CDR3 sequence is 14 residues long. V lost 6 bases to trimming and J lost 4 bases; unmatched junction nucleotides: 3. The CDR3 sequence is CASRPGLAYNEQFF. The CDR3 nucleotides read TGTGCCAGCAGACCGGGACTAGCGTACAATGAGCAGTTCTTC.

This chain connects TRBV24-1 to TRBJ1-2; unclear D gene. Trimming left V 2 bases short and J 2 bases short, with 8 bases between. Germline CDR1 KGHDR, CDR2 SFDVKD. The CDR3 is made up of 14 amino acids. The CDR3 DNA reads TGTGCCACCAGTGATTCGAGGGTGAACTATGGCTACACCTTC. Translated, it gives CATSDSRVNYGYTF.